What follows are 24 T cell receptor beta chains derived from one specimen sequenced in a study of shared clonotypes between healthy human individuals. The assay was immunoSEQ multiplex PCR, and TCRdb's table has in-frame clones only and misses some. The table includes around 240,000 clones, about 69% detected once. Sample: memory CD4+ T cells sorted from blood. Subset denoted: CD45RA-negative fraction. All receptors come from a man aged 25 to 40 in good health.

In this sample, this clone turned up once. This sequence joins TRBV19 and TRBJ1-5; D possibly corresponds to TRBD1 (5 bases). The ends were cut back, 3 bases at V and 3 bases at J, with 9 bases in the middle. The CDR3 is made up of 14 amino acids. Germline lookup yields CDR1 LNHDA and CDR2 SQIVND (reference sequence). The CDR3 DNA reads TGTGCCAGTAGTATTCAGGGTCACAATCAGCCCCAGCATTTT. Translating gives CASSIQGHNQPQHF.

This chain uses TRBV5-5 with TRBJ2-3, with 8 bases fitting TRBD2. Germline lookup yields CDR1 SGHKS and CDR2 YYEKEE (reference sequence). Losses at the gene ends were 2 bases for V and 7 bases for J; bases not matched to a gene: 9. There are 15 residues in the CDR3. The CDR3: CASSFPGGRSNTQYF. In DNA, the CDR3 is TGTGCCAGCAGCTTTCCGGGCGGGAGGTCAAATACGCAGTATTTT.

This clone came up once. One end of the junction is discordant with germline, which a read error may explain. This chain joins TRBV7-7 and TRBJ2-1; no definite D call. Germline loops: CDR1 SSHAT, CDR2 FNYEAQ (reference sequence). The length of the CDR3 is 14 residues. CDR3 nucleotide sequence: TGTGCTAGCAGCCCACTGCAGTCCTACAATGAGCAGTTCTTC. Protein product: CASSPLQSYNEQFF.

This clone was detected ten times or more. The gene calls are TRBV15 and TRBJ2-5; 7 bases map to TRBD1. CDR3 length equals 14 residues. V was clipped by 6 bases and J by 1 base; unmatched bases: 5. In germline, CDR1 is LNHNV, CDR2 YYDKDF (reference sequence). CDR3 nucleotides: TGTGCCACCAGACTAGGGACAGCCCAAGAGACCCAGTACTTC. The encoded protein is CATRLGTAQETQYF.

The CDR3 spells CASSLTREPGNEQFF. The CDR3 bases are TGTGCCAGCAGCTTAACCCGGGAGCCGGGGAATGAGCAGTTCTTC. The chain employs TRBV7-3 and TRBJ2-1; maybe TRBD2 (6 bases). There are 15 residues in the CDR3. The V end lost 0 bases, the J end lost 7 bases, and 13 bases lay between the germline ends. Germline CDR1 SGHTA, CDR2 FQGTGA.

The chain employs TRBV6-1 and TRBJ2-1; D gene unclear. Trimming took 0 bases from V and 10 from J, leaving 7 bases between them. The CDR3 is made up of 12 amino acids. Germline loops: CDR1 MNHNS, CDR2 SASEGT. CDR3 sequence reads: CASSEALVEQFF. CDR3 sequence (DNA): TGTGCCAGCAGTGAAGCGCTGGTCGAGCAGTTCTTC.

V usage is TRBV10-3 and J usage is TRBJ2-4; possible D gene TRBD2, 5 bases. This CDR3 is 12 amino acids long. V lost 7 bases, J lost 8 bases, and 12 bases lay in between. In germline, CDR1 is ENHRY, CDR2 SYGVKD. CDR3 sequence: CAIKGAEDIQYF. In DNA, the CDR3 is TGTGCCATCAAGGGAGCGGAGGACATTCAGTACTTC.

The CDR3 spells CASSRSDRGGYEQYF. The CDR3 nucleotides are TGTGCCAGCAGCAGATCGGACAGGGGGGGCTACGAGCAGTACTTC. J is TRBJ2-7 and V is TRBV9; TRBD1 matches at 10 bases. Germline CDR1 SGDLS, CDR2 YYNGEE. This CDR3 spans 15 amino acids. V gave up 4 bases and J gave up 3 bases; unmatched junction bases: 7.

The chain couples TRBV7-9 to TRBJ2-3; 11 bases are shared with TRBD2. CDR1 and CDR2 (germline): SEHNR, FQNEAQ (reference sequence). CDR3 length: 19 amino acids. V lost 5 bases, J lost 4 bases, and 17 bases stayed unmatched. CDR3 in amino acids: CASSRGLAELKSGADTQYF. CDR3 in DNA: TGTGCCAGCAGCCGGGGACTAGCGGAACTTAAATCGGGGGCAGATACGCAGTATTTT.

This chain joins TRBV6-1 and TRBJ2-3; D is unresolved. V lost 7 bases and J 0 bases, leaving 5 bases between the germline ends. This CDR3 has 12 residues. In germline, CDR1 is MNHNS, CDR2 SASEGT. CDR3: CASTVSTDTQYF. The CDR3 coding sequence is TGTGCCAGCACAGTGAGCACAGATACGCAGTATTTT.

This clone was recorded a few times. Here the CDR3 reads CAWGGSQPQHF. The CDR3 nucleotides are TGTGCCTGGGGAGGGAGCCAGCCCCAGCATTTT. This chain connects TRBV30 to TRBJ1-5; unclear D gene. This CDR3 region has 11 residues. The germline V gene encodes CDR1 GTSNPN and CDR2 SVGIG (reference sequence). Trimming removed 5 bases at V and 7 bases at J, with 9 bases between.

There are a few counts of this clone. The chain employs TRBV18 and TRBJ1-3; D remains unclear. There are 12 residues in the CDR3. CDR1 is KGHSH, CDR2 LQKENI, per germline. Trimming cost V 3 bases and J 4 bases, with 4 bases left between them. The CDR3 is CASSPSGNTIYF. In DNA form, the CDR3 reads TGTGCCAGCTCACCGTCGGGAAACACCATATATTTT.

This chain joins TRBV19 and TRBJ2-1; TRBD2 aligns across 8 bases. The CDR3 spans 16 residues. Trimming took 5 bases from V and 9 from J; bases not matched to a gene: 15. Germline-derived CDR1 and CDR2 are LNHDA and SQIVND (reference sequence). The CDR3 spells CASSLLPAGVRSEQFF. The CDR3 DNA sequence: TGTGCCAGTAGTCTCCTCCCAGCGGGAGTCCGGAGTGAGCAGTTCTTC. The full variable domain, in which reference TRBV19 and TRBJ2-1 provide the parts outside the CDR3, is DGGITQSPKYLFRKEGQNVTLSCEQNLNHDAMYWYRQDPGQGLRLIYYSQIVNDFQKGDIAEGYSVSREKKESFPLTVTSAQKNPTAFYLCASSLLPAGVRSEQFFGPGTRLTVL.

This clone is medium-sized by share. V is TRBV6-5 and J is TRBJ2-7; weak D call: TRBD2 (5 bases). This CDR3 contains 13 residues. V lost 8 bases and J 1 base, leaving 12 bases between the germline ends. Looked up from germline, CDR1 is MNHEY and CDR2 is SVGAGI. CDR3 sequence (DNA): TGTGCCAGCGGGAACGGGATTTCCTACGAGCAGTACTTC. This sequence encodes CASGNGISYEQYF.

The chain has TRBV10-2 and TRBJ2-7, with a possible D match to TRBD2 (6 bases). This CDR3 has 14 residues. The V gene lost 6 bases and the J gene lost 3 bases, with 15 bases spanning the gap. Germline V lookup: CDR1 WSHSY, CDR2 SAAADI. The CDR3 region is CASSEGGPVYEQYF. Here the CDR3 DNA reads TGCGCCAGCAGCGAAGGAGGGCCCGTCTACGAGCAGTACTTC.

The chain couples TRBV5-4 to TRBJ2-7; TRBD2 might be the D (5 bases). Germline V gene data show CDR1 as SGHNT and CDR2 as YYREEE (reference sequence). This CDR3 has 17 residues. V gave up 4 bases and J gave up 1 base, with 21 bases separating them. The CDR3: CASSLRALSSGSYEQYF. The CDR3 coding sequence is TGTGCCAGCAGCCTACGGGCACTTTCAAGCGGATCCTACGAGCAGTACTTC.

The chain employs TRBV2 and TRBJ2-2; 7 nucleotides agree with TRBD1. CDR1 and CDR2 (germline): SNHLY, FYNNEI. The J segment lost 5 bases and the V segment lost 9 bases, leaving 6 bases of the junction unmatched. This CDR3 contains 13 residues. The CDR3 DNA sequence: TGTGCCAGTAGGGACAGCCGAACCGGGGAGCTGTTTTTT. It codes for CASRDSRTGELFF. The entire variable domain, with the rest obtained from reference TRBV2 and TRBJ2-2, is as follows: EPEVTQTPSHQVTQMGQEVILRCVPISNHLYFYWYRQILGQKVEFLVSFYNNEISEKSEIFDDQFSVERPDGSNFTLKIRSTKLEDSAMYFCASRDSRTGELFFGEGSRLTVL.

This clone was observed a handful of times. V and J are TRBV6-1 and TRBJ2-7; 9 positions agree with TRBD1. This CDR3 is built from 15 residues. Germline loops: CDR1 MNHNS, CDR2 SASEGT. Unmatched junction bases numbered 8, after V lost 4 bases and J lost 4 bases. In DNA, the CDR3 is TGTGCCAGCAGTGTCGGTGGGACAGGGAATTACGAGCAGTACTTC. Encoded protein: CASSVGGTGNYEQYF.

The chain recombines TRBV7-6 with TRBJ2-6; D gene unclear. The V gene's germline CDR1 is SGHVS and CDR2 FNYEAQ. The V gene lost 5 bases and the J gene lost 0 bases, with 2 bases spanning the gap. The CDR3 sequence is 13 residues long. CDR3: CASSPSGANVLTF. The CDR3 nucleotides are TGTGCCAGCAGCCCCTCTGGGGCCAACGTCCTGACTTTC.

The chain couples TRBV11-3 to TRBJ2-5, with 10 bases matching TRBD1. CDR3 length: 20 residues. V was clipped by 5 bases and J by 5 bases; unmatched bases: 23. Germline assignment: CDR1 SGHNT and CDR2 YENEEA. In nucleotides, the CDR3 is TGTGCCAGCAGCCCCGGAATAGGACGCCCCGAGACAGGGGGCTTGGAGACCCAGTACTTC. The encoded protein is CASSPGIGRPETGGLETQYF. Filled out from reference TRBV11-3 and TRBJ2-5, the complete variable domain reads EAGVVQSPRYKIIEKKQPVAFWCNPISGHNTLYWYLQNLGQGPELLIRYENEEAVDDSQLPKDRFSAERLKGVDSTLKIQPAELGDSAVYLCASSPGIGRPETGGLETQYFGPGTRLLVL.

This sequence joins TRBV6-1 and TRBJ2-3; D gene ambiguous. Trimming shortened V by 1 base and J by 6 bases, and 5 bases separated the two germline ends. Looked up from germline, CDR1 is MNHNS and CDR2 is SASEGT. CDR3 size: 12 residues. The CDR3 protein is CASSEDRDTQYF. DNA of the CDR3: TGTGCCAGCAGTGAAGATCGCGATACGCAGTATTTT.

The V call is TRBV5-1, the J call TRBJ2-7; the D is unclear. Germline V gene data show CDR1 as SGHRS and CDR2 as YFSETQ. The CDR3 runs 16 residues. The ends were cut back, 4 bases at V and 7 bases at J, with 24 bases in the middle. CDR3: CASSRLPGQSLNEQYF. CDR3 nucleotides: TGCGCCAGCAGCAGACTCCCGGGCCAGAGCCTGAATGAGCAGTACTTC. Complete variable domain (other parts from reference TRBV5-1 and TRBJ2-7): KAGVTQTPRYLIKTRGQQVTLSCSPISGHRSVSWYQQTPGQGLQFLFEYFSETQRNKGNFPGRFSGRQFSNSRSEMNVSTLELGDSALYLCASSRLPGQSLNEQYFGPGTRLTVT.

The chain is built from TRBV7-2 and TRBJ2-3, with TRBD1 matching 8 bases. CDR1 and CDR2 (germline): SGHTA, FQGNSA. The J segment lost 11 bases and the V segment lost 1 base, leaving 8 bases of the junction unmatched. The CDR3 extends over 14 amino acids. CDR3 nucleotides: TGTGCCAGCAGCTTAGATCCAGGGGGCCAGGGGCAGTATTTT. Translation: CASSLDPGGQGQYF. Full variable domain (outside the CDR3, taken from reference TRBV7-2 and TRBJ2-3): GAGVSQSPSNKVTEKGKDVELRCDPISGHTALYWYRQSLGQGLEFLIYFQGNSAPDKSGLPSDRFSAERTGGSVSTLTIQRTQQEDSAVYLCASSLDPGGQGQYFGPGTRLTVL.

V and J are TRBV7-8 and TRBJ2-2; 13 nucleotides agree with TRBD2. Trimming cost V 6 bases and J 5 bases; bases outside gene matches: 9. Germline V CDR1 and CDR2: SGHVS, FQNEAQ. The CDR3 extends over 17 amino acids. The CDR3 protein is CASRSIPGLAGTGELFF. The CDR3 DNA reads TGTGCCAGCAGATCCATTCCGGGACTAGCGGGAACCGGGGAGCTGTTTTTT. The full variable domain, completed using reference TRBV7-8 and TRBJ2-2, is GAGVSQSPRYKVAKRGQDVALRCDPISGHVSLFWYQQALGQGPEFLTYFQNEAQLDKSGLPSDRFFAERPEGSVSTLKIQRTQQEDSAVYLCASRSIPGLAGTGELFFGEGSRLTVL.